This T cell receptor beta chain was recovered during a study of T cell responses to AZD1222 COVID-19 vaccine. A note on this clone: The antigen remains unidentified. The junction differs from germline at one of its ends, possibly a read error.

Assay: immunoSEQ multiplex PCR; the TCRdb copy retains only in-frame clones and omits some. This sample has about 120,000 clones, with roughly 87% found just once. CDR1 is LGHDT, CDR2 YNNKEL, per germline (reference sequence). The CDR3 spans 13 residues. General study results and limits: Spike-spanning, vaccine-associated CD4 TCRs were dominant at 160-218 and 743-854. Spike-specific TCR breadth and depth grew following two AZD1222 doses. Seropositive at baseline were only a handful of AZD1222 recipients.

This TCR was recovered from an adult who received the AZD1222 COVID-19 vaccine. The specimen was peripheral blood, collected 28 days after the second AZD1222 dose. V gene TRBV3-1 (or the pseudogene TRBV3-2) combines with J gene TRBJ1-2; D unresolved. The CDR3 DNA sequence: TGTGCCAGCAGCCAAGATACTAAATATGGCTACACCTTC. It is translated as CASSQDTKYGYTF.